This T cell receptor (beta chain) was captured in a study of blood T cell repertoires in COVID-19. The germline V gene has CDR1 MNHEY and CDR2 SVGEGT. The CDR3 is 15 residues long. V was pared by 4 bases and J by 8 bases, with 20 bases between. Clones were sequenced by immunoSEQ multiplex PCR, and TCRdb holds only the in-frame ones, with some missing. The data contain about 670,000 clones, over 80% of them singletons. The chain recombines TRBV6-2 or TRBV6-3 with TRBJ1-2; no clear D. The sequence was collected from a woman aged 18-29 years with acute or convalescent COVID-19. The sample was peripheral blood. The CDR3 loop reads CASSSREGPSRGYTF. The DNA of the CDR3 is TGTGCCAGCAGTTCCAGAGAGGGTCCTTCCCGCGGCTACACCTTC.